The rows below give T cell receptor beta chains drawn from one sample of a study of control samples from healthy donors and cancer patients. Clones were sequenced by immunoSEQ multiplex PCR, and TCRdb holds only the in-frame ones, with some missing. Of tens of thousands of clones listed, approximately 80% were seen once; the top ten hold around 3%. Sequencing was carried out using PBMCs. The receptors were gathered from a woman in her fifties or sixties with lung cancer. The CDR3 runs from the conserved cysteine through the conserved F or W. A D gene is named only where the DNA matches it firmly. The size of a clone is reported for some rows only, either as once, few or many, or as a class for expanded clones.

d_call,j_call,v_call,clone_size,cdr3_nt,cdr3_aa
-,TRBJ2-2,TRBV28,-,TGTGCCAGCAGTTTAGGGGGGACGAACACCGGGGAGCTGTTTTTT,CASSLGGTNTGELFF
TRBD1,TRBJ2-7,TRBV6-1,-,TGTGCCAGCAGTGAAATTGCACAGGGGGGTTACGAGCAGTACTTC,CASSEIAQGGYEQYF
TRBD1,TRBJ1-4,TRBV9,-,TGTGCCAGCAGCAAACGGGGACAGGGTCTTGAAAAACTGTTTTTT,CASSKRGQGLEKLFF
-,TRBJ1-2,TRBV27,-,TGTGCCAGCAGTTTAAAGGGAGGAACCACAGGGCCCTATGGCTACACCTTC,CASSLKGGTTGPYGYTF
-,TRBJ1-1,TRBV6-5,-,TGTGCCACCCAGGTCAGGGCCGACACTGAAGCTTTCTTT,CATQVRADTEAFF
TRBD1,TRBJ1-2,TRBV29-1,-,TGCAGCGTTGAAGATCTAAGGGGGACAGTAAAAGGCTACACCTTC,CSVEDLRGTVKGYTF
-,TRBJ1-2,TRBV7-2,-,TGTGCCAGCAGCTTAGGGCCAGCTAATTATGGCTACACCTTC,CASSLGPANYGYTF
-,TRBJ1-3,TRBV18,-,TGTGCCAGCTCACCCAGACCGAACTCTGGAAACACCATATATTTT,CASSPRPNSGNTIYF
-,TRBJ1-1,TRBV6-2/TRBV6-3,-,TGTGCCAGCAGTTACATGAACACTGAAGCTTTCTTT,CASSYMNTEAFF
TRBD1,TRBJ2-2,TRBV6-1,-,TGTGCCAGCAGTGTTAGGACAGGCCTCAACACCGGGGAGCTGTTTTTT,CASSVRTGLNTGELFF
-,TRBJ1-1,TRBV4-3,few,TGCGCCAGCAGCCTGACAGTTGGGGGTGAAGCTTTCTTT,CASSLTVGGEAFF
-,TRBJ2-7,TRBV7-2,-,TGTGCCAGCAGCTTACCAGGGACCGAGCAGTACTTC,CASSLPGTEQYF
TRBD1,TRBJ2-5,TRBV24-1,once,TGTGCCACCAGTGATTTGCGGGACAGGGTGAAAGAGACCCAGTACTTC,CATSDLRDRVKETQYF
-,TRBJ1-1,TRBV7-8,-,TGTGCCAGCAGCCGGAACATGAACACTGAAGCTTTCTTT,CASSRNMNTEAFF
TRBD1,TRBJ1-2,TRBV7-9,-,TGTGCCAGCAGCTTACTTCAAGGGACAGGCCTATATGGCTACACCTTC,CASSLLQGTGLYGYTF
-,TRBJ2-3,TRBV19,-,TGTGCCAGTAGTCCCTCGGACTCGTCAGGAGATACGCAGTATTTT,CASSPSDSSGDTQYF
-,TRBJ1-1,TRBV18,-,TGTGCCAGCTCACCCCGTACTGAAGCTTTCTTT,CASSPRTEAFF
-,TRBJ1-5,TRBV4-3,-,TGCGCCAGCAGCCAAGACGAGGGATCGGGTCAGCCCCAGCATTTT,CASSQDEGSGQPQHF
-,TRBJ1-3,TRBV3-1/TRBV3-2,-,TGTGCCAGCAGCTCGGGGGGAACCTTCTCTGGAAACACCATATATTTT,CASSSGGTFSGNTIYF
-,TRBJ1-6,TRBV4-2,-,TGTGCCAGCAGCCAAGATCAGGTCTCCTATAATTCACCCCTCCACTTT,CASSQDQVSYNSPLHF
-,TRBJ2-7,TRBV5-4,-,TGTGCCAGTATGTCGCAAGGCGAGCAGTACTTC,CASMSQGEQYF
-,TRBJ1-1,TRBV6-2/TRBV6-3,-,TGTGCCAGCAGTTACGAGGAGGACACTGAAGCTTTCTTT,CASSYEEDTEAFF
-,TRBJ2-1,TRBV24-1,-,TGTGCCACCAGTGAAAGAAAGGGACCCGACAATGAGCAGTTCTTC,CATSERKGPDNEQFF
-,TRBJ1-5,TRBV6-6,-,TGTGCCAGCACCAAGTCAGATAGCAATCAGCCCCAGCATTTT,CASTKSDSNQPQHF
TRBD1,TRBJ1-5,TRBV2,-,TGTGCCAGCGGGCCGACAGGGTGGAATCAGCCCCAGCATTTT,CASGPTGWNQPQHF
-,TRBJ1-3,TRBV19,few,TGTGCCAGTACCGGGCACAGGGCCTTCTCTGGAAACACCATATATTTT,CASTGHRAFSGNTIYF
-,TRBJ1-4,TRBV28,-,TGTGCCAGCAGTTCTAACCAATTTGGACAGTTAACTAATGAAAAACTGTTTTTT,CASSSNQFGQLTNEKLFF
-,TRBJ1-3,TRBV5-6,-,TGTGCCAGCAGCTTGTGGGGGCGGAGATCTGGAAACACCATATATTTT,CASSLWGRRSGNTIYF
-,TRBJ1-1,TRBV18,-,TGTGCCAGCTCACTTCGAGGGAACACTGAAGCTTTCTTT,CASSLRGNTEAFF
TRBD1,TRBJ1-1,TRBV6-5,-,TGTGCCAGCAGTTACTCGATTGCCCAGGGGGTAGCTTTCTTT,CASSYSIAQGVAFF
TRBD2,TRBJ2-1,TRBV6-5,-,TGTGCCAGCAGTTCCTTAGCGGGGGGGCCGGGCAATGAGCAGTTCTTC,CASSSLAGGPGNEQFF
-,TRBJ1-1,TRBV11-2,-,TGTGCCAGCAGCCTCAGCCGGGTTGAAGCTTTCTTT,CASSLSRVEAFF